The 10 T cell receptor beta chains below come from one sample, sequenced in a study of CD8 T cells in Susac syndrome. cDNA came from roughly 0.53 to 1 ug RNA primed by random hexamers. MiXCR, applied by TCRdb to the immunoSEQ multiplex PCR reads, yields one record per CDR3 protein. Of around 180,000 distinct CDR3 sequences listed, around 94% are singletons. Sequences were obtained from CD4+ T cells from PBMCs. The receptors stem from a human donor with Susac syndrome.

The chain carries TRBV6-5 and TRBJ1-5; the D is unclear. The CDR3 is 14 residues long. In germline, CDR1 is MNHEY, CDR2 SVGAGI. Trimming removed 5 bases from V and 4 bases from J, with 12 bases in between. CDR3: CASSPQLVNQPQHF. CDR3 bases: TGTGCCAGCAGTCCTCAGCTAGTGAATCAGCCCCAGCATTTT.

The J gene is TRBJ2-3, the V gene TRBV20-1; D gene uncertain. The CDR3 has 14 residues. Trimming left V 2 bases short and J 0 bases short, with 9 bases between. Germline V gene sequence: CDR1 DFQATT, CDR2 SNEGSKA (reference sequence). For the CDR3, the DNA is TGCAGTGCTAGACGGTCTACTAGCACAGATACGCAGTATTTT. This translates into CSARRSTSTDTQYF.

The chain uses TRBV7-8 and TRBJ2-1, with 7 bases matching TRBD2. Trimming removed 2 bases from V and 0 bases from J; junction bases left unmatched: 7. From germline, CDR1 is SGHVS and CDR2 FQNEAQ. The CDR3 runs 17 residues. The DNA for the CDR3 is TGTGCCAGCAGCTTACATGCGGGGGAAACCTCCTACAATGAGCAGTTCTTC. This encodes CASSLHAGETSYNEQFF.

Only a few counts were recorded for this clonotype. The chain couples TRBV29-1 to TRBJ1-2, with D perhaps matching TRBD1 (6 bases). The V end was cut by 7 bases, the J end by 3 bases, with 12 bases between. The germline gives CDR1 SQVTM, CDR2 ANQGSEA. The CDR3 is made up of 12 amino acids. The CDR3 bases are TGCAGCGCCCTACAGGGAGACTATGGCTACACCTTC. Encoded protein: CSALQGDYGYTF.

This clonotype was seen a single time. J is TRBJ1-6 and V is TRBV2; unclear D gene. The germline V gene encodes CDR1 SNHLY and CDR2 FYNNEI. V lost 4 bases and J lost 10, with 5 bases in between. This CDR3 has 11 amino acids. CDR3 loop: CASSARSPLHF. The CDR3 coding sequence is TGTGCCAGCAGTGCTAGATCACCCCTCCACTTT.

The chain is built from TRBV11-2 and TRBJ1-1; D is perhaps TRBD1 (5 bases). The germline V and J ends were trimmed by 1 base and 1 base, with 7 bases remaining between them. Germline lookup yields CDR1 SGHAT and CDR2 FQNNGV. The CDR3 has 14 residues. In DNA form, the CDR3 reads TGTGCCAGCAGCTTAGTCAGGGCGAACACTGAAGCTTTCTTT. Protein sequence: CASSLVRANTEAFF. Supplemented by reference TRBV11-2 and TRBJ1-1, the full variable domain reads EAGVAQSPRYKIIEKRQSVAFWCNPISGHATLYWYQQILGQGPKLLIQFQNNGVVDDSQLPKDRFSAERLKGVDSTLKIQPAKLEDSAVYLCASSLVRANTEAFFGQGTRLTVV.

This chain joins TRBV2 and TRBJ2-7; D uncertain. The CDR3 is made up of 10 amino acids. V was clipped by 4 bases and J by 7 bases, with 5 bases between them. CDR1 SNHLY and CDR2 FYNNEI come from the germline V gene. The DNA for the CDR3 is TGTGCCAGCAGTGTCGGGGAGCAGTACTTC. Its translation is CASSVGEQYF. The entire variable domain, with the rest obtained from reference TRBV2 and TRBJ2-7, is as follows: EPEVTQTPSHQVTQMGQEVILRCVPISNHLYFYWYRQILGQKVEFLVSFYNNEISEKSEIFDDQFSVERPDGSNFTLKIRSTKLEDSAMYFCASSVGEQYFGPGTRLTVT.

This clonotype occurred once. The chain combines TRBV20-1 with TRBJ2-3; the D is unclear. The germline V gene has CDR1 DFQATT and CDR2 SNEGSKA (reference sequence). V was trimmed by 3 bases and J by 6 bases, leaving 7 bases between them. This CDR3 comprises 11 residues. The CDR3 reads CSASFEDTQYF. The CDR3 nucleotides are TGCAGTGCTAGTTTTGAGGATACGCAGTATTTT.

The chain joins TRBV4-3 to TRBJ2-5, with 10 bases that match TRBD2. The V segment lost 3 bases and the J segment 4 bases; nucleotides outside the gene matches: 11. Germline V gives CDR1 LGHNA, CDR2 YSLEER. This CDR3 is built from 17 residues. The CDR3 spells CASSQTYGTSARETQYF. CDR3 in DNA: TGCGCCAGCAGCCAGACTTACGGGACTAGCGCCCGAGAGACCCAGTACTTC.

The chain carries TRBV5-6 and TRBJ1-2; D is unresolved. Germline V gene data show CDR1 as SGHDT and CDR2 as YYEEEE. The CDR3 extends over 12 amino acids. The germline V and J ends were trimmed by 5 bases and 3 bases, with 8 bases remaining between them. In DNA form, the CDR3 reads TGTGCCAGCAGTAAGTGGGACTATGGCTACACCTTC. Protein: CASSKWDYGYTF. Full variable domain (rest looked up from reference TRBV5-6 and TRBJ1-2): DAGVTQSPTHLIKTRGQQVTLRCSPKSGHDTVSWYQQALGQGPQFIFQYYEEEERQRGNFPDRFSGHQFPNYSSELNVNALLLGDSALYLCASSKWDYGYTFGSGTRLTVV.